This TCR beta chain was identified during a study of T cells in Graves' hyperthyroidism and ophthalmopathy. What was amplified from RNA transcripts were TCR beta CDR3 regions. First-round RT-PCR with HTBI primers amplified the TCR CDR3 region. TCRdb called the multiplex PCR reads again in MiXCR, with one record for every CDR3 protein. In the table there are 500,000 or so distinct CDR3 sequences, roughly 15% of which are singletons. Diagnosis relied on clinical symptoms, serum thyroxine and TRAb, thyroid ultrasound and orbital computed tomography. Fresh peripheral blood, under 13 ml, yielded the PBMCs. Worth noting for this clonotype: Antigen specificity is unknown.

Points from the study as a whole: Most clonotypes that expanded in the thyroid above 0.001 also showed up in blood.

Input material: blood. The TCR was taken from a woman aged 18-29 years with Graves' ophthalmopathy.

CDR3 DNA: TGTGCCAGCACCTTAGTGAGACAGAGAGATGAGACCCAGTACTTC. Encoded protein: CASTLVRQRDETQYF. The chain links TRBV27 to TRBJ2-5, with D perhaps matching TRBD1 (5 bases). V lost 7 bases, J lost 5 bases, and 20 bases lay in between. This CDR3 has 15 residues. Per the germline V gene, CDR1 is MNHEY and CDR2 is SMNVEV (reference sequence).